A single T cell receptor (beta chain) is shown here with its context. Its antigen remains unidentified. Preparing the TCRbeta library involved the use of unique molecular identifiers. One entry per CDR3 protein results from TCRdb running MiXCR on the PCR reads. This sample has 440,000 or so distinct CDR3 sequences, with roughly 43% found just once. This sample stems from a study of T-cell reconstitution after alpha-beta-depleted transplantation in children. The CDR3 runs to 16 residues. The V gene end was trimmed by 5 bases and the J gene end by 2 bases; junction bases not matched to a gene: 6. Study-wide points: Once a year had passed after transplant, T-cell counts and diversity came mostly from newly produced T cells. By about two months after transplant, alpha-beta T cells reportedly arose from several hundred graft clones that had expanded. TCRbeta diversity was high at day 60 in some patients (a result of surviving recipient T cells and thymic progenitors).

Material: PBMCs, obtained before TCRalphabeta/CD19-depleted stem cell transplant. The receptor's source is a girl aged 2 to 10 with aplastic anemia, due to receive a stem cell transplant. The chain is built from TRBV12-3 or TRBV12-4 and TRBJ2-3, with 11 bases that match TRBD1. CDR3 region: CASSTRTGGLTDTQYF. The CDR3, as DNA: TGTGCCAGCAGTACTAGGACAGGGGGCCTCACAGATACGCAGTATTTT.